The clone carrying this T cell receptor beta chain was counted many times. The same CDR3 can be traced to other DNA sequences in this sample. Germline-derived CDR1 and CDR2 are LNHDA and SQIVND (reference sequence). After removal of 4 bases from V and 4 bases from J, the junction contained 0 bases not matched to a gene. This CDR3 spans 13 amino acids. No patient received treatment before thyroid surgery. This sample was included in a study of metastatic and nonmetastatic thyroid tumors. With MiXCR, TCRdb reprocessed the PCR reads. The sample includes about 69,000 clones, approximately 15% of them seen just once.

The sequence derives from a male donor with papillary thyroid cancer or a benign thyroid nodule (not recorded which). Some clones in this sample may be carry-over from other donors' samples. Sequenced material: blood. V gene TRBV19 combines with J gene TRBJ1-5; 8 bases are shared with TRBD1. The CDR3 spells CASSRQGNQPQHF. As DNA, the CDR3 is TGTGCCAGTAGTAGACAGGGGAATCAGCCCCAGCATTTT.